This T cell receptor (beta chain) came from a study of T cells in Graves' hyperthyroidism and ophthalmopathy. As regards this clonotype: Antigen unknown.

RNA transcripts served as the template for amplifying TCR beta CDR3 regions. During a first-round RT-PCR of the TCR CDR3, the HTBI primer set was used. One entry per CDR3 protein results from TCRdb running MiXCR on the multiplex PCR reads. Here the sample spans about 300,000 distinct CDR3 sequences, less than 20% being singletons. General observations from the study: Most thyroid clonotypes that were expanded above 0.001 also turned up in blood. Stable hyperthyroidism was separated from ophthalmopathy by a model based on 13 V-J features.

Trimming cost V 6 bases and J 3 bases, with 18 bases left between them. The CDR3 totals 16 residues. Germline CDR1 MNHNS, CDR2 SASEGT. The chain employs TRBV6-1 and TRBJ1-5, with D maybe TRBD1 (5 bases). The material sequenced was blood. This receptor was obtained from a man aged 50-60 years with Graves' ophthalmopathy. CDR3 coding DNA: TGTGCCAGCAGCACGTGGGGCGGGGACTTCAATCAGCCCCAGCATTTT. This translates into CASSTWGGDFNQPQHF.